A selection of T cell receptor beta chains follows, all from one sample in a study of blood T cell repertoires in COVID-19. The protocol was immunoSEQ multiplex PCR, while the TCRdb copy is restricted to in-frame clones and leaves out a portion. The data hold about 140,000 clones, with 81% observed a single time. Sequencing was performed on peripheral blood. The receptors come from a human donor in a cohort sampled during active COVID-19. Both conserved end residues are part of each CDR3. A D gene is named only where the DNA matches it firmly. A clone size is listed for some rows: how often the clone was seen (once, few, many), or a class if it is expanded.

15	TRBV19	NA	TRBJ2-1	NA	CASSILQGLGGEQFF	TGTGCCAGTAGTATCCTACAGGGTCTCGGCGGTGAGCAGTTCTTC
17	TRBV4-2	TRBD2	TRBJ2-7	NA	CASSQVGRLAATYEQYF	TGTGCCAGCAGCCAAGTAGGGCGACTAGCGGCCACCTACGAGCAGTACTTC
16	TRBV28	NA	TRBJ1-4	NA	CASSLLGPATNEKLFF	TGTGCCAGCAGTTTACTAGGCCCTGCAACTAATGAAAAACTGTTTTTT
19	TRBV7-2	TRBD1	TRBJ2-2	NA	CASSMRGSGDRVRAGELFF	TGTGCGTCCAGTATGCGGGGGTCCGGGGACAGGGTACGCGCCGGGGAGCTGTTTTTT
17	TRBV6-2/TRBV6-3	NA	TRBJ1-5	once	CASSYLEAGLRDQPQHF	TGTGCCAGCAGTTATTTGGAGGCGGGCCTCCGTGATCAGCCCCAGCATTTT
16	TRBV20-1	NA	TRBJ1-1	once	CSASSEPSGLNTEAFF	TGCAGTGCTAGTTCTGAGCCGTCAGGCCTGAACACTGAAGCTTTCTTT
16	TRBV9	NA	TRBJ2-3	once	CASSVGVFGGADTQYF	TGTGCCAGCAGCGTAGGGGTTTTCGGCGGGGCAGATACGCAGTATTTT
13	TRBV28	NA	TRBJ2-2	once	CATDRSNTGELFF	TGTGCCACCGACAGGTCGAACACCGGGGAGCTGTTTTTT
16	TRBV2	NA	TRBJ1-1	NA	CASRIQQLSINTEAFF	TGTGCCAGCCGGATTCAACAGTTATCCATCAACACTGAAGCTTTCTTT
15	TRBV7-2	TRBD2	TRBJ2-1	NA	CASSHAAGEGLEQFF	TGTGCCAGCAGCCACGCCGCGGGAGAGGGTTTGGAGCAGTTCTTC
13	TRBV7-6	NA	TRBJ2-5	NA	CASSLYRGETQYF	TGTGCCAGCAGCTTGTATAGAGGAGAGACCCAGTACTTC
13	TRBV18	NA	TRBJ2-1	NA	CASSSTTGNEQFF	TGTGCCAGCTCATCGACTACCGGGAATGAGCAGTTCTTC
14	TRBV18	TRBD1	TRBJ1-5	NA	CASSPDRGNQPQHF	TGTGCCAGCTCACCCGACAGGGGGAATCAGCCCCAGCATTTT
16	TRBV13	TRBD1	TRBJ1-2	NA	CASSPQTGAGNYGYTF	TGTGCCAGCAGCCCTCAGACAGGGGCCGGGAACTATGGCTACACCTTC
13	TRBV7-9	TRBD1	TRBJ1-1	few	CASSLGVDRGLSF	TGTGCCAGCAGCTTAGGGGTGGACAGGGGGCTGTCTTTT
18	TRBV4-3	NA	TRBJ2-2	NA	CASSQDLGGLGNTGELFF	TGCGCCAGCAGCCAAGATCTGGGGGGTCTAGGGAACACCGGGGAGCTGTTTTTT
15	TRBV7-6	NA	TRBJ1-1	few	CASSYGQTMNTEAFF	TGTGCCAGCAGCTACGGACAGACCATGAACACTGAAGCTTTCTTT
18	TRBV7-2	TRBD2	TRBJ2-2	NA	CASSFYPLLAGAVGELFF	TGTGCCAGCAGCTTTTATCCCCTACTAGCGGGAGCCGTCGGGGAGCTGTTTTTT
14	TRBV7-3	NA	TRBJ1-1	NA	CASSLNNGPGSAFF	TGTGCCAGCAGCTTAAACAATGGCCCAGGGTCTGCTTTCTTT
12	TRBV29-1	NA	TRBJ1-1	NA	CSVSTMNTEAFF	TGCAGCGTTTCAACTATGAACACTGAAGCTTTCTTT
14	TRBV2	TRBD1	TRBJ2-7	NA	CASRGQEYPYEQYF	TGTGCCAGCAGGGGACAGGAATATCCCTACGAGCAGTACTTC
15	TRBV2	NA	TRBJ2-1	NA	CASSLAGSNYNEQFF	TGTGCCAGCAGTTTGGCCGGGAGTAACTACAATGAGCAGTTCTTC
17	TRBV10-3	TRBD1	TRBJ2-5	NA	CAISGEFGQGPQETQYF	TGTGCCATCAGTGGGGAATTCGGACAGGGTCCCCAAGAGACCCAGTACTTC
15	TRBV5-6	TRBD2	TRBJ2-3	NA	CASSVAGRGTDTQYF	TGTGCCAGCAGCGTAGCGGGAAGGGGCACAGATACGCAGTATTTT
16	TRBV4-1	TRBD1	TRBJ1-5	NA	CASSPGQGGRNQPQHF	TGCGCCAGCAGCCCCGGACAGGGCGGTCGGAATCAGCCCCAGCATTTT
14	TRBV19	TRBD1	TRBJ2-7	NA	CASSRTGNGYEQYF	TGTGCCAGTAGCCGGACAGGGAATGGCTACGAGCAGTACTTC
15	TRBV5-4	TRBD1	TRBJ1-2	NA	CASSLSRGQGGGYTF	TGTGCCAGCAGCTTGAGTCGAGGACAGGGTGGAGGCTACACCTTC
15	TRBV25-1	TRBD1	TRBJ1-1	once	CASSETQQGATEAFF	TGTGCCAGCAGTGAAACCCAACAGGGGGCCACTGAAGCTTTCTTT
15	TRBV11-2	TRBD2	TRBJ2-7	NA	CASRSTGLAVNEQYF	TGTGCCAGCAGATCCACGGGACTAGCCGTCAACGAGCAGTACTTC
17	TRBV4-3	TRBD1	TRBJ1-3	NA	CASSPFPGQGWGNTIYF	TGCGCCAGCAGCCCCTTTCCGGGACAGGGTTGGGGAAACACCATATATTTT
11	TRBV11-2	NA	TRBJ2-7	NA	CASSLTGEQYF	TGTGCCAGCAGCTTAACGGGGGAGCAGTACTTC
15	TRBV6-5	TRBD2	TRBJ2-7	NA	CASSYGLAGAYEQYF	TGTGCCAGCAGTTACGGACTAGCGGGGGCCTACGAGCAGTACTTC
14	TRBV19	TRBD1	TRBJ1-2	NA	CASSIRGLIYGYTF	TGTGCCAGTAGTATCAGGGGGCTAATCTATGGCTACACCTTC
16	TRBV27	TRBD1	TRBJ1-1	NA	CASSPGQGIMNTEAFF	TGTGCCAGCAGTCCGGGACAGGGCATCATGAACACTGAAGCTTTCTTT
14	TRBV29-1	TRBD2	TRBJ2-5	NA	CSVGRLAGRETQYF	TGCAGCGTTGGGAGACTAGCGGGTCGAGAGACCCAGTACTTC
16	TRBV29-1	NA	TRBJ2-7	NA	CSVEDWGAESSYEQYF	TGCAGCGTTGAAGATTGGGGAGCGGAGAGCTCCTACGAGCAGTACTTC
19	TRBV18	TRBD2	TRBJ2-6	NA	CASSHRTSGRDSGANVLTF	TGTGCCAGCTCGCACAGAACTAGCGGGAGAGACTCTGGGGCCAACGTCCTGACTTTC
13	TRBV5-6	NA	TRBJ2-7	NA	CASSLVGGTEQYF	TGTGCCAGCAGCTTGGTCGGAGGAACCGAGCAGTACTTC
16	TRBV6-6	NA	TRBJ2-2	NA	CASSYSRTANTGELFF	TGTGCCAGCAGTTACTCGCGGACAGCGAACACCGGGGAGCTGTTTTTT
16	TRBV6-6	TRBD2	TRBJ2-7	few	CASSPVAGSSSYEQYF	TGTGCCAGCAGTCCTGTAGCGGGATCGAGCTCCTACGAGCAGTACTTC
14	TRBV9	NA	TRBJ2-2	once	CASSVTGNPGELFF	TGTGCCAGCAGCGTAACGGGAAACCCCGGGGAGCTGTTTTTT
20	TRBV19	TRBD2	TRBJ2-1	NA	CASSIPSLLKTSGSYNEQFF	TGTGCCAGTAGTATACCGTCACTCCTTAAGACTAGCGGGAGCTACAATGAGCAGTTCTTC
14	TRBV6-1	NA	TRBJ2-7	few	CASSEVAGSYEQYF	TGTGCCAGCAGTGAAGTGGCCGGGTCCTACGAGCAGTACTTC
12	TRBV10-2	NA	TRBJ2-7	NA	CASSAGLYEQYF	TGCGCCAGCAGTGCAGGGTTATACGAGCAGTACTTC
16	TRBV13	NA	TRBJ2-3	once	CASSSGQRASTDTQYF	TGTGCCAGCAGCTCTGGGCAGCGGGCAAGCACAGATACGCAGTATTTT
17	TRBV19	TRBD2	TRBJ2-1	NA	CASSGRLAAQAYNEQFF	TGTGCCAGTAGTGGCAGACTAGCGGCTCAGGCCTACAATGAGCAGTTCTTC
15	TRBV25-1	TRBD2	TRBJ2-7	NA	CASSRLAGGPYEQYF	TGTGCCAGCAGTAGACTAGCGGGAGGCCCCTACGAGCAGTACTTC
12	TRBV12-3/TRBV12-4	NA	TRBJ2-7	NA	CASSLEGVQQYF	TGTGCCAGCAGTTTGGAGGGAGTCCAGCAGTACTTC
12	TRBV5-1	NA	TRBJ2-7	NA	CASSSQSYEQYF	TGCGCCAGCAGCTCACAGAGTTACGAGCAGTACTTC
16	TRBV5-6	NA	TRBJ2-1	NA	CASSLFLAGDGNEQFF	TGTGCCAGCAGCCTCTTCCTCGCCGGGGATGGGAATGAGCAGTTCTTC
14	TRBV4-1	TRBD1	TRBJ2-1	NA	CASSPGTVYNEQFF	TGCGCCAGCAGCCCCGGGACAGTATACAATGAGCAGTTCTTC
17	TRBV6-2/TRBV6-3	TRBD2	TRBJ2-7	NA	CASSFVLVTSGSYEQYF	TGTGCCAGCAGTTTCGTACTCGTAACTAGCGGGAGTTACGAGCAGTACTTC
14	TRBV19	NA	TRBJ1-1	NA	CASSRRDLNTEAFF	TGTGCCAGTAGTAGAAGAGATTTGAACACTGAAGCTTTCTTT
16	TRBV19	TRBD2	TRBJ2-7	NA	CASSGSSGGSPYEQYF	TGTGCCAGTAGTGGATCCTCTGGCGGGAGTCCCTACGAGCAGTACTTC
14	TRBV5-4	TRBD2	TRBJ2-7	NA	CASSVGLAGVEQYF	TGTGCCAGCAGCGTAGGACTAGCGGGAGTCGAGCAGTACTTC
15	TRBV5-1	NA	TRBJ2-3	NA	CASSLGAGKLDTQYF	TGCGCCAGCAGCCTGGGGGCGGGAAAACTGGATACGCAGTATTTT
19	TRBV28	NA	TRBJ1-1	NA	CASSPSRSPRGLMNTEAFF	TGTGCCAGCAGTCCCTCACGGAGTCCTAGAGGGTTGATGAACACTGAAGCTTTCTTT